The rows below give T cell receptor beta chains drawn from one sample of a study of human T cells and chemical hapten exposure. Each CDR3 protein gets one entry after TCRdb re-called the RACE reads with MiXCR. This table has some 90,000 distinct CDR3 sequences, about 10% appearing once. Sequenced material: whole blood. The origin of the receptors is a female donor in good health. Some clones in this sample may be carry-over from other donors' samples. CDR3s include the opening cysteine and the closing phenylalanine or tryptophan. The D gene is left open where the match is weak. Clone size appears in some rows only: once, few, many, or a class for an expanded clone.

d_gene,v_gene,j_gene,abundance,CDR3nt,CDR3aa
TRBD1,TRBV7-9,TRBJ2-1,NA,TGTGCCAGCAGCCAAGTAGGGGGACAGGGAAACCATGAGCAGTTCTTC,CASSQVGGQGNHEQFF
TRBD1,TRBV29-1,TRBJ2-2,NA,TGCAGCGTCGGTCCAGGGGGAGACACCGGGGAGCTGTTTTTT,CSVGPGGDTGELFF
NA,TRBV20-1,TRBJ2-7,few,TGCAGTGCTAGAGTTAAAGGAAGGTACGAGCAGTACTTC,CSARVKGRYEQYF
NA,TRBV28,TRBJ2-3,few,TGTGCCAGCAGTTTCCCCGGCAGACTCGATACGCAGTATTTT,CASSFPGRLDTQYF
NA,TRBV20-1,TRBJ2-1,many,TGCAGCGCCCCCCGCACAGGAGAGTATGAGCAGTTCTTC,CSAPRTGEYEQFF
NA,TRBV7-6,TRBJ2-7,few,TGTGCCAGCAGCTTCTCGTCCAGGACAGAAGCCTACGAGCAGTACTTC,CASSFSSRTEAYEQYF
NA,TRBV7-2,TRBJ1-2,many,TGTGCCAGCAGCCCGCGGACGGCAAACTATGGCTACACCTTC,CASSPRTANYGYTF
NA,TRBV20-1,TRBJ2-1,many,TGCAGTGCTGAACCTGCCTACAATGAGCAGTTCTTC,CSAEPAYNEQFF
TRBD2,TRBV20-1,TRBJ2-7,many,TGCAGTGCTCCTAGCGGGGGGAGCTCCTACGAGCAGTACTTC,CSAPSGGSSYEQYF
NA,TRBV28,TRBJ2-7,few,TGTGCCAGCAGTTTAGTGTCTTCCGAGCAGTACTTC,CASSLVSSEQYF
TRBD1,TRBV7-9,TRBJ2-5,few,TGTGCCAGCAGCAAGGACAGGGCCCAAGAGACCCAGTACTTC,CASSKDRAQETQYF
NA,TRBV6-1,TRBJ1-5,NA,TGTGCCAGCAGTGACAGCAGCAATCAGCCCCAGCATTTT,CASSDSSNQPQHF
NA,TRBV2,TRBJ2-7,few,TGTGCCAGCGGGACACCAACCTACGAGCAGTACTTC,CASGTPTYEQYF
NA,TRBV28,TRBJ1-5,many,TGTGCCGGCAGCCCACCGGGGGGCGCGTTGCAGCCCCAGCATTTT,CAGSPPGGALQPQHF
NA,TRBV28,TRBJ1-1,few,TGTGCCAGCCAGCCCCACAGTCCGAACACTGAAGCTTTCTTT,CASQPHSPNTEAFF
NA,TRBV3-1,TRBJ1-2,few,TGTGCCAGCAGCCAAGGGACAGACACGAGTAAGGGCTACACCTTC,CASSQGTDTSKGYTF
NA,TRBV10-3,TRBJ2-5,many,TGTGCCATCAGTGAGTCCAACAGCCCGACCCAGTACTTC,CAISESNSPTQYF
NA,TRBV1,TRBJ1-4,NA,TGCACCAGCAGCCAAGAGAGGCCCCGGGAAAAACTGTTTTTT,CTSSQERPREKLFF
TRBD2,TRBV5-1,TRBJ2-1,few,TGCGCCAGCAGCTTTTTAGCGGGAGGCCACAATGAGCAGTTCTTC,CASSFLAGGHNEQFF
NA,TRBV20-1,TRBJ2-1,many,TGCAGTGCTGTCGACCAGAGCTCCTACAATGAGCAGTTCTTC,CSAVDQSSYNEQFF
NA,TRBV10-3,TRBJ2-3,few,TGTGCCATCAGTGAGTCGGCGCAGGGAGGAGTGGATACGCAGTATTTT,CAISESAQGGVDTQYF
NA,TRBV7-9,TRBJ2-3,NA,TGTGCCAGCACCCGGGACCGCTTCCGCACAGATACGCAGTATTTT,CASTRDRFRTDTQYF
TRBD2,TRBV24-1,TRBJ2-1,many,TGTGCCACCAGGGGGACTAGCGGGAGTTATGAGCAGTTCTTC,CATRGTSGSYEQFF
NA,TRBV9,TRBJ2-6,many,TGTGCCAGCAGCGTAGCCCCCGAGATTCGAGGGGCCAACGTCCTGACTTTC,CASSVAPEIRGANVLTF
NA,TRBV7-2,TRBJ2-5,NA,TGTGCCAGCAGCTCCGATCCGGGAATTGTTGAGACCCAGTACTTC,CASSSDPGIVETQYF
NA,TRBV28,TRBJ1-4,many,TGTGCCAGCAGTTCACAGGGAGGTGAAAAACTGTTTTTT,CASSSQGGEKLFF
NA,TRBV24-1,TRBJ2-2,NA,TGTGCCACCAGTGATTGGCCGCAGGGCACCGGGGAGCTGTTTTTT,CATSDWPQGTGELFF
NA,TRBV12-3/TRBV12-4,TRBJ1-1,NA,TGTGCCAGCAGACGTAGCTGGAACACTGAAGCTTTCTTT,CASRRSWNTEAFF
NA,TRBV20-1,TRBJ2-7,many,TGCAGTGCTACCCAAGCGCGAATTACACCCTACGAGCAGTACTTC,CSATQARITPYEQYF
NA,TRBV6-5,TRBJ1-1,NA,TGTGCCAGCAGTTACAGTCAGGCCTTGAACACTGAAGCTTTCTTT,CASSYSQALNTEAFF
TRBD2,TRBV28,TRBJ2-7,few,TGTGCCAGCACCGGGGGGAGGGACGAGCAGTACTTC,CASTGGRDEQYF
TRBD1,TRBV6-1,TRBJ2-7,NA,TGTGCCAGCAGTGAAGTTATACAGGGGACCGAGCAGTACTTC,CASSEVIQGTEQYF
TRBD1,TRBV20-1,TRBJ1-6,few,TGCAGTGCTAGAGCCAGGACAGGGGGCGGTAGCGCCGGGTCACCCCTCCACTTT,CSARARTGGGSAGSPLHF
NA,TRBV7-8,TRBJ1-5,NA,TGTGCCAGCAGCGGTTTGGTCTATAGCAATCAGCCCCAGCATTTT,CASSGLVYSNQPQHF
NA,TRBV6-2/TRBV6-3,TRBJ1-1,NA,TGTGCCAGCATTCCGGGTTTAAAGGACACTGAAGCTTTCTTT,CASIPGLKDTEAFF
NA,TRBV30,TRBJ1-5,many,TGTGCCTGGAGTGTAGGGGGGGATCAGCCCCAGCATTTT,CAWSVGGDQPQHF
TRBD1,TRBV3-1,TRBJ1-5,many,TGTGCCAGCAGCCAAGACCTTCCAGGGGGCAGCAATCAGCCCCAGCATTTT,CASSQDLPGGSNQPQHF
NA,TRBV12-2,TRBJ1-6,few,TGTGCAAGTCGCTTAGAAGGGACAGGGGATTCACCCCTCCACTTT,CASRLEGTGDSPLHF
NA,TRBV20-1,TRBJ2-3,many,TGCAGTGCTAGAAGTCCAGGGGCGGATACGCAGTATTTT,CSARSPGADTQYF
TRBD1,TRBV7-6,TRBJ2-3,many,TGTGCCAGCAGCGCAAACAGGGGGCTCGGAGATACGCAGTATTTT,CASSANRGLGDTQYF
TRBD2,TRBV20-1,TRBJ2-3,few,TGCAGTGTTTCTAGCGGAGATACGCAGTATTTT,CSVSSGDTQYF
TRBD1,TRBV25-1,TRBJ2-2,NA,TGTGCCAGCAGTAACGCCGGGACAGACTTCGGGGAGCTGTTTTTT,CASSNAGTDFGELFF
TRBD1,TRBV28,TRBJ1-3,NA,TGTGCCAGCAGCGGGACAGATTCCTCTGGAAACACCATATATTTT,CASSGTDSSGNTIYF
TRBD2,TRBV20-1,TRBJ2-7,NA,TGCAGTGCTAGAGATCTCCAAGGACTAGCGAGGGACGAGCAGTACTTC,CSARDLQGLARDEQYF
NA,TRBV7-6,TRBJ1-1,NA,TGTGCCAGCAGCTTATCCCTTCTGAACACTGAAGCTTTCTTT,CASSLSLLNTEAFF
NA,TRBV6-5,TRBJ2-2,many,TGTGCCAGCACCCTGGACGGGAACACCGGGGAGCTGTTTTTT,CASTLDGNTGELFF
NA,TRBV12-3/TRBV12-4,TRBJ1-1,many,TGTGCCAGCAGTTTAGCGCTAAGGGGACCTGAAGCTTTCTTT,CASSLALRGPEAFF
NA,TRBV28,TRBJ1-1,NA,TGTGCCAGCAGTTCGATAGGATCGAACACTGAAGCTTTCTTT,CASSSIGSNTEAFF
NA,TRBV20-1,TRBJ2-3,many,NA,CSARDLWTRGTDTQYF
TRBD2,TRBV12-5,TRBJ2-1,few,TGTGCTAGTGGGACTAGCGGGCCGGAAAATGAGCAGTTCTTC,CASGTSGPENEQFF
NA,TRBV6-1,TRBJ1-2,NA,TGTGCCAGCCAGACAGAAAACTATGGCTACACCTTC,CASQTENYGYTF
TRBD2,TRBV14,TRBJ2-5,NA,TGTGCCAGCAGCCCTAGCGGGAGGCTGGAGACCCAGTACTTC,CASSPSGRLETQYF
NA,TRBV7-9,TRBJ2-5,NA,TGTGCCAGCAACAAGGGAGGAGGGCTCGAGACCCAGTACTTC,CASNKGGGLETQYF
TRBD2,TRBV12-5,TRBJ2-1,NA,TGTGCTAGTGGTCCCCCCGGGACTAGCTCCCATGAGCAGTTCTTC,CASGPPGTSSHEQFF
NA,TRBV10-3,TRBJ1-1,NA,TGTGCCATCAGTGACAGGGTATCCACTGAAGCTTTCTTT,CAISDRVSTEAFF
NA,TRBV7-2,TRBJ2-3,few,TGTGCCAGCAGCTTAGGACAGGCGAGCACAGATACGCAGTATTTT,CASSLGQASTDTQYF
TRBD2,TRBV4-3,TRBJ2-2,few,TGCGCCAGCAGCCAAGCCGGGCTAGCGGGAGATCGGATCGGGGAGCTGTTTTTT,CASSQAGLAGDRIGELFF
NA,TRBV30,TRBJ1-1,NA,TGTGCCTGGACCCCATGGAAGGGGGGGAACTTGAACACTGAAGCTTTCTTT,CAWTPWKGGNLNTEAFF
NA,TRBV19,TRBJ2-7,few,TGTGCCAGTGCAATAACAGGGTCAAATATCTACGAGCAGTACTTC,CASAITGSNIYEQYF
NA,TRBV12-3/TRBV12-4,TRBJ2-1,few,TGTGCCAGCAGCCCCCTGGGCAGGGGGACTTACAATGAGCAGTTCTTC,CASSPLGRGTYNEQFF